Listed below are T cell receptor beta chains from one sample, sequenced in a study of blood T cell repertoires in COVID-19. The protocol was immunoSEQ multiplex PCR, while the TCRdb copy is restricted to in-frame clones and leaves out a portion. The table records 250,000 to 400,000 clones, approximately 88% of them present only once. Sequencing was done on a sample of peripheral blood. The receptor source for this set is a woman younger than 45 with COVID-19, enrolled during active disease. Each CDR3 is given with its conserved first and last residue. The D gene is left open where the match is weak. Clone size is given for some rows only: seen once, a few or many times, or a class if the clone is expanded.

d_gene: NA
j_gene: TRBJ1-1
abundance: NA
len: 14
v_gene: TRBV3-1/TRBV3-2
CDR3aa: CASSQDATDTEAFF
CDR3nt: TGTGCCAGCAGCCAAGATGCGACAGACACTGAAGCTTTCTTT

d_gene: NA
j_gene: TRBJ1-5
abundance: NA
len: 13
v_gene: TRBV28
CDR3aa: CASRPGSNQPQHF
CDR3nt: TGTGCCAGCAGACCGGGGAGCAATCAGCCCCAGCATTTT

d_gene: NA
j_gene: TRBJ1-1
abundance: NA
len: 14
v_gene: TRBV4-2
CDR3aa: CASSQAVSNTEAFF
CDR3nt: TGTGCCAGCAGCCAAGCTGTCTCGAACACTGAAGCTTTCTTT

d_gene: NA
j_gene: TRBJ1-2
abundance: few
len: 10
v_gene: TRBV6-5
CDR3aa: CASRFNGYTF
CDR3nt: TGTGCCAGCAGATTTAATGGCTACACCTTC

d_gene: NA
j_gene: TRBJ2-5
abundance: NA
len: 15
v_gene: TRBV9
CDR3aa: CASSVGYAPQLTQYF
CDR3nt: TGTGCCAGCAGCGTGGGCTATGCCCCCCAATTGACCCAGTACTTC

d_gene: TRBD1
j_gene: TRBJ2-7
abundance: NA
len: 16
v_gene: TRBV4-2
CDR3aa: CASSQPGTGRAYEQYF
CDR3nt: TGTGCCAGCAGCCAGCCCGGGACAGGGAGGGCCTACGAGCAGTACTTC

d_gene: TRBD1
j_gene: TRBJ2-5
abundance: NA
len: 15
v_gene: TRBV5-6
CDR3aa: CASSSTGAVGETQYF
CDR3nt: TGTGCCAGCAGCTCCACAGGGGCCGTCGGGGAGACCCAGTACTTC

d_gene: NA
j_gene: TRBJ2-1
abundance: NA
len: 12
v_gene: TRBV11-2
CDR3aa: CASSLAGNEQFF
CDR3nt: TGTGCCAGCAGCTTAGCGGGGAATGAGCAGTTCTTC

d_gene: TRBD1
j_gene: TRBJ1-2
abundance: NA
len: 15
v_gene: TRBV29-1
CDR3aa: CSVQDREGHNYGYTF
CDR3nt: TGCAGCGTTCAGGACAGGGAGGGCCATAACTATGGCTACACCTTC

d_gene: NA
j_gene: TRBJ1-6
abundance: NA
len: 15
v_gene: TRBV5-1
CDR3aa: CASSLARDSYSPLHF
CDR3nt: TGCGCCAGCAGCTTGGCCAGAGACTCATACTCACCCCTCCACTTT

d_gene: TRBD2
j_gene: TRBJ2-1
abundance: NA
len: 15
v_gene: TRBV7-6
CDR3aa: CASSPGTSGGNEQFF
CDR3nt: TGTGCCAGCAGCCCCGGGACTAGCGGGGGTAATGAGCAGTTCTTC

d_gene: TRBD1
j_gene: TRBJ2-7
abundance: NA
len: 15
v_gene: TRBV4-3
CDR3aa: CASSQEGTGGYEQYF
CDR3nt: TGCGCCAGCAGCCAAGAGGGGACAGGGGGCTACGAGCAGTACTTC

d_gene: TRBD1
j_gene: TRBJ1-1
abundance: NA
len: 15
v_gene: TRBV5-4
CDR3aa: CASSHGQGANTEAFF
CDR3nt: TGTGCCAGCAGCCACGGACAGGGGGCGAACACTGAAGCTTTCTTT

d_gene: NA
j_gene: TRBJ1-3
abundance: few
len: 14
v_gene: TRBV3-1/TRBV3-2
CDR3aa: CASSHRATGNTIYF
CDR3nt: TGTGCCAGCAGCCACAGGGCGACTGGAAACACCATATATTTT

d_gene: TRBD1
j_gene: TRBJ1-4
abundance: NA
len: 15
v_gene: TRBV9
CDR3aa: CASSAKTGVYEKLFF
CDR3nt: TGTGCCAGCAGCGCCAAGACAGGGGTATACGAAAAACTGTTTTTT

d_gene: TRBD1
j_gene: TRBJ1-4
abundance: NA
len: 13
v_gene: TRBV7-2
CDR3aa: CASSPTGGEKLFF
CDR3nt: TGTGCCAGCAGCCCCACAGGGGGGGAAAAACTGTTTTTT

d_gene: TRBD2
j_gene: TRBJ2-5
abundance: NA
len: 15
v_gene: TRBV6-5
CDR3aa: CASGSGLAGLRPQYF
CDR3nt: TGTGCCAGCGGCTCGGGACTAGCGGGCCTTAGGCCCCAGTACTTC

d_gene: NA
j_gene: TRBJ2-5
abundance: many
len: 12
v_gene: TRBV29-1
CDR3aa: CSVDDYEETQYF
CDR3nt: TGCAGCGTTGATGACTACGAGGAGACCCAGTACTTC

d_gene: NA
j_gene: TRBJ2-7
abundance: once
len: 15
v_gene: TRBV6-6
CDR3aa: CASSSPGLKGFEQYF
CDR3nt: TGTGCCAGCAGTTCCCCGGGACTCAAAGGGTTCGAGCAGTACTTC

d_gene: TRBD2
j_gene: TRBJ2-1
abundance: NA
len: 17
v_gene: TRBV10-3
CDR3aa: CATQLAGGPRSYNEQFF
CDR3nt: TGTGCCACCCAACTAGCGGGGGGGCCGAGGTCCTACAATGAGCAGTTCTTC